The rows below give T cell receptor beta chains drawn from one sample of a study of blood T cell repertoires in COVID-19. TCRdb's table, derived via immunoSEQ multiplex PCR, lists solely in-frame clones and lacks some. The table includes roughly 250,000 clones, 84% detected once. Sequences were obtained from peripheral blood. The receptor source for this set is a human donor in a cohort sampled during active COVID-19. The conserved cysteine and the conserved F or W are not part of the CDR3 here.

v_gene	j_gene	CDR3aa
TRBV7-8	TRBJ1-3	ASSIAGDTIY
TRBV7-3	TRBJ2-5	ASSPGGAVQETQY
TRBV5-1	TRBJ2-1	ASREGLAGPNEQF
TRBV18	TRBJ2-2	ASSPLPGIAGELF
TRBV19	TRBJ2-1	ASSIRRSRGRPGGEEF
TRBV4-1	TRBJ2-7	ASSQATGSSSYEQY
TRBV2	TRBJ2-5	ASSATAGLEETQY
TRBV2	TRBJ2-5	ASSERGMGKTQY
TRBV6-2/TRBV6-3	TRBJ2-2	ASSYPLDSPSEELF
TRBV5-6	TRBJ2-5	ASSPYRGLAGGETQY
TRBV7-3	TRBJ1-2	ASSLGGGYGYT
TRBV5-8	TRBJ1-3	ASRPSRRQLSGNTIY
TRBV7-9	TRBJ2-7	ASSAWAGSKG
TRBV9	TRBJ1-1	ASSVGTGVNTEAF
TRBV28	TRBJ2-7	ASKRGGSYEQY
TRBV7-2	TRBJ2-1	ASSLGGFGIYNEQF
TRBV7-2	TRBJ2-5	ASSFTGVTQETQY
TRBV3-1/TRBV3-2	TRBJ2-3	ASSQEGWTGGPDTQY
TRBV28	TRBJ2-1	ASMRASGLYEQF
TRBV9	TRBJ2-2	ASSVTGSGELF
TRBV10-3	TRBJ2-1	AISPGQRNEQF
TRBV11-2	TRBJ1-5	ASSLGVSQPQH
TRBV6-5	TRBJ1-1	ASRQGWNTEAF
TRBV7-2	TRBJ2-7	ASSLAPARRGDEQY
TRBV7-8	TRBJ2-5	ASIRVYLGGETQY
TRBV3-1/TRBV3-2	TRBJ1-5	ASNSGTTSNQPQH
TRBV28	TRBJ2-6	ASSFRGSGANVLT
TRBV5-1	TRBJ2-2	ASSSSSRGQTGELF
TRBV20-1	TRBJ2-7	SAPQGYEQY
TRBV6-5	TRBJ1-3	ASSYGQGGGNTIY
TRBV18	TRBJ2-2	ASSSGYSGELF
TRBV7-2	TRBJ1-1	ASSLDPGWNTEAF
TRBV19	TRBJ1-1	ASSIGEVNTEAF
TRBV19	TRBJ2-5	ASSPGQGSAETQY
TRBV29-1	TRBJ2-3	SVETGGDTQY
TRBV7-9	TRBJ2-2	ASSYTGTGDTGELF
TRBV6-5	TRBJ1-3	ASSPRQGNTIY
TRBV10-3	TRBJ1-4	AISDPDRGGEKLF
TRBV28	TRBJ1-1	ASGQTLNTEAF
TRBV15	TRBJ2-7	ATSRDLAVYEQY
TRBV6-5	TRBJ1-1	ASSYGPGQVGF
TRBV5-1	TRBJ2-5	ASSSSRSGGTQETQY
TRBV13	TRBJ2-3	ASSLGTSAYTQY
TRBV6-5	TRBJ1-2	ASSRTEKPYGYT
TRBV27	TRBJ2-7	ASNRLAGTYEQY
TRBV6-5	TRBJ1-4	ASTPSRGVNEKLF
TRBV4-1	TRBJ2-3	ASSPLAAITDTQY
TRBV18	TRBJ1-2	ASSPPQGRIYGYT
TRBV4-1	TRBJ2-6	ASSQGALGLPGHYSGANVLT
TRBV7-2	TRBJ2-5	ASSLAKGGTGVETQY
TRBV5-1	TRBJ2-3	ASSLLETSTDTQY
TRBV5-1	TRBJ1-2	ASSLVAAGILNGYT
TRBV7-3	TRBJ1-1	ASSSSRGRAF
TRBV1	TRBJ1-6	TSSQVGLRNSPLH
TRBV6-2/TRBV6-3	TRBJ1-2	ASSYSLKLYGYT